This TCR beta chain emerged from a study of blood T cell repertoires in COVID-19. Overall study context: Samples representing acute and convalescent COVID-19 were sourced from the United States, Italy and Spain.

Germline V CDR1 and CDR2: MDHEN, SYDVKM. Trimming pared 4 bases from V and 8 bases from J, leaving 23 bases between. The CDR3 spans 16 residues. The data were produced by immunoSEQ multiplex PCR, yet TCRdb's version contains in-frame clones alone and is incomplete. In the table there are 210,000 or so clones, approximately 79% of which are singletons. The chain couples TRBV28 to TRBJ1-2; D is perhaps TRBD1 (6 bases). This clonotype originated in a man aged 50 to 60 who had recovered from COVID-19. The specimen was peripheral blood. In nucleotides, the CDR3 is TGTGCCAGCAGTTCCAGGGGTCAGGGTCTAACTCGCGGCTACACCTTC. Translation: CASSSRGQGLTRGYTF.